These T cell receptor beta chains were read from a single sample in a study of cytomegalovirus exposure and HLA in healthy donors. TCRdb keeps only in-frame clones here, not all; method: immunoSEQ multiplex PCR. In the table there are about 140,000 clones, around 75% of which are singletons. Specimen: PBMCs. These TCRs come from a female donor in good health and CMV-seronegative. Each CDR3 is given with its conserved first and last residue. The D gene is left open where the match is weak. Not all rows give a size; the values are once, few, many and, for expanded clones, a class.

J gene	V gene	clone size	D gene	CDR3 protein	CDR3 DNA
TRBJ2-7	TRBV6-1	few	TRBD2	CASRETSGSYEQYF	TGTGCCAGCAGAGAGACTAGCGGCTCCTACGAGCAGTACTTC
TRBJ2-1	TRBV6-5	NA	TRBD2	CASSSPGLAGPEQFF	TGTGCCAGCAGTTCCCCGGGACTAGCGGGACCTGAGCAGTTCTTC
TRBJ2-1	TRBV7-6	NA	TRBD1	CASSSTQGSSYNEQFF	TGTGCCAGCAGCTCCACACAGGGGAGCTCCTACAATGAGCAGTTCTTC
TRBJ2-1	TRBV9	once	TRBD1	CASSSLTGLNEQFF	TGTGCCAGCAGCTCGTTGACAGGGCTGAATGAGCAGTTCTTC
TRBJ2-6	TRBV30	NA	NA	CAWSPLHGGTGANVLTF	TGTGCCTGGAGCCCCCTCCACGGGGGAACTGGGGCCAACGTCCTGACTTTC
TRBJ2-3	TRBV7-3	NA	TRBD2	CASSSLTSPSTDTQYF	TGTGCCAGCAGCTCCCTGACTAGCCCAAGCACAGATACGCAGTATTTT
TRBJ2-7	TRBV9	NA	NA	CASSVGGTGSYEQYF	TGTGCCAGCAGCGTAGGGGGTACAGGTTCCTACGAGCAGTACTTC
TRBJ2-2	TRBV19	once	TRBD1	CASSTTATGGGGELFF	TGTGCCAGTAGTACCACAGCGACAGGGGGAGGCGGGGAGCTGTTTTTT
TRBJ1-1	TRBV28	NA	NA	CASSSRGAGDYEAFF	TGTGCCAGCAGTTCACGCGGGGCCGGGGACTATGAAGCTTTCTTT
TRBJ2-3	TRBV18	NA	NA	CASSPTTDTQYF	TGTGCCAGCTCACCAACTACAGATACGCAGTATTTT